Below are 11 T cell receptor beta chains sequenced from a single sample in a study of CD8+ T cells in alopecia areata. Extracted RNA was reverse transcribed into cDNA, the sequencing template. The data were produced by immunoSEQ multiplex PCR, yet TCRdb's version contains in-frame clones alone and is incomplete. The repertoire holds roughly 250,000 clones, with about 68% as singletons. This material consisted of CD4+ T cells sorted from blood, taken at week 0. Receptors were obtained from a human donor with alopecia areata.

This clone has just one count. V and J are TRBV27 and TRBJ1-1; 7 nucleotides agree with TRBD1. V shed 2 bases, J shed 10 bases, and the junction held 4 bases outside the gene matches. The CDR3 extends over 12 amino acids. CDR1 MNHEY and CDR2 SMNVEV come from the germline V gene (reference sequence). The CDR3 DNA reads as TGTGCCAGCAGTTTAAGTCGACAGGGAGCTTTCTTT. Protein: CASSLSRQGAFF.

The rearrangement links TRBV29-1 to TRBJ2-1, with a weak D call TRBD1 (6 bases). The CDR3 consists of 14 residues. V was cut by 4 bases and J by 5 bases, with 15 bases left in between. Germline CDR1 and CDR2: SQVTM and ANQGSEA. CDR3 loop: CSVGSRGVHNEQFF. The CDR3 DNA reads TGCAGCGTTGGTTCCAGGGGAGTCCACAATGAGCAGTTCTTC.

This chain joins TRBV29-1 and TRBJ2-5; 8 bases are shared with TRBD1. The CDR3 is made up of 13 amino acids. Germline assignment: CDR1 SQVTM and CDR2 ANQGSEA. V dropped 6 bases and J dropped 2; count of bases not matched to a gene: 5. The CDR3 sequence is CSVPGQAQETQYF. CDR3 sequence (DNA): TGCAGCGTCCCGGGACAGGCACAAGAGACCCAGTACTTC.

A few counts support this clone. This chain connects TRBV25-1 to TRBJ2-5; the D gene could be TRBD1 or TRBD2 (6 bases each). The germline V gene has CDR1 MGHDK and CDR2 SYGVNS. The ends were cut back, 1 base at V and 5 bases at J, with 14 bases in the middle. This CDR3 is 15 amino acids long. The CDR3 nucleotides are TGTGCCAGCAGTGAATGGGGGCGGGGAGCTGAGACCCAGTACTTC. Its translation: CASSEWGRGAETQYF.

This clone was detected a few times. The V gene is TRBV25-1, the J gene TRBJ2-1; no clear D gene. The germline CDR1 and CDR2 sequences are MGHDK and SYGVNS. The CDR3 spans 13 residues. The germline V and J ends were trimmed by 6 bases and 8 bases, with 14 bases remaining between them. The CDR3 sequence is CASRGPSGDEQFF. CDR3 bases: TGTGCCAGCAGGGGCCCGAGTGGGGATGAGCAGTTCTTC.

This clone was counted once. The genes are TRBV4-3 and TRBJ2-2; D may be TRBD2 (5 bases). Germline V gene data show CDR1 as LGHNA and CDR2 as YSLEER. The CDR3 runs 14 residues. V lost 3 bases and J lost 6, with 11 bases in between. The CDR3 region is CASSHGVGPGELFF. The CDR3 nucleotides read TGCGCCAGCAGCCACGGGGTCGGACCCGGGGAGCTGTTTTTT.

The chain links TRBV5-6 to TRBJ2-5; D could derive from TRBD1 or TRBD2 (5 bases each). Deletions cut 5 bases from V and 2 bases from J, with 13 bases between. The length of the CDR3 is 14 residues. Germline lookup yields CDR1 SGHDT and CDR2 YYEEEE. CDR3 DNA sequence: TGTGCCAGCAGGACGAGGGGAGCGCAAGAGACCCAGTACTTC. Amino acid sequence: CASRTRGAQETQYF.

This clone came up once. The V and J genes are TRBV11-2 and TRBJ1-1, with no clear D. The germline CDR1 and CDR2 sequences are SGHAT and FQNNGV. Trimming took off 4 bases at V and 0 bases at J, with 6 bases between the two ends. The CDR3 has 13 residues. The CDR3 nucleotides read TGTGCCAGCAGCTCATATGTGAACACTGAAGCTTTCTTT. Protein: CASSSYVNTEAFF.

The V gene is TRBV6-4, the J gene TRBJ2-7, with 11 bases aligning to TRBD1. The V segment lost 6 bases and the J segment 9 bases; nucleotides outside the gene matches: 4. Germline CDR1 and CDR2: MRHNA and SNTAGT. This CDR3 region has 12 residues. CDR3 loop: CASSPGQGVQYF. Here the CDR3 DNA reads TGTGCCAGCAGCCCGGGACAGGGGGTGCAGTACTTC.

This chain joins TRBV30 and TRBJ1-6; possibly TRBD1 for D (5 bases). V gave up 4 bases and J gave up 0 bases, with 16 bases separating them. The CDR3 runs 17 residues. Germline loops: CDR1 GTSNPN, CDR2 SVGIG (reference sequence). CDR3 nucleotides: TGTGCCTGGATGATCAGGGTGAAGAGCTCCTATAATTCACCCCTCCACTTT. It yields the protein CAWMIRVKSSYNSPLHF.

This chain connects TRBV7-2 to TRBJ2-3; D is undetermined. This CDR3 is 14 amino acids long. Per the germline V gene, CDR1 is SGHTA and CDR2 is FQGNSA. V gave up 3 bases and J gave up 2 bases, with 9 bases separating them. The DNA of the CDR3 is TGTGCCAGCAGCTTCTCCACTTACACAGATACGCAGTATTTT. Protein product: CASSFSTYTDTQYF.